This T cell receptor (beta chain) originates from a study of blood T cells in healthy people across ages. Per the germline V gene, CDR1 is SEHNR and CDR2 is FQNEAQ (reference sequence). The J segment lost 5 bases and the V segment lost 4 bases, leaving 6 bases of the junction unmatched. This CDR3 comprises 15 residues. The second PCR ran about 7 to 12 cycles with a sample-barcoded 5' primer and J-beta primers. Each CDR3 protein gets one entry after TCRdb re-called the 5' RACE reads with MiXCR. The sample carries approximately 850,000 distinct CDR3 sequences, under 55% recorded once. The sample consisted of blood. The sequence was collected from a man in his 60s in good health. The chain carries TRBV7-9 and TRBJ2-2; 8 nucleotides align to TRBD1. The CDR3 here is CASSYGQGITGELFF. CDR3 coding DNA: TGTGCCAGCAGCTACGGACAGGGAATTACCGGGGAGCTGTTTTTT.